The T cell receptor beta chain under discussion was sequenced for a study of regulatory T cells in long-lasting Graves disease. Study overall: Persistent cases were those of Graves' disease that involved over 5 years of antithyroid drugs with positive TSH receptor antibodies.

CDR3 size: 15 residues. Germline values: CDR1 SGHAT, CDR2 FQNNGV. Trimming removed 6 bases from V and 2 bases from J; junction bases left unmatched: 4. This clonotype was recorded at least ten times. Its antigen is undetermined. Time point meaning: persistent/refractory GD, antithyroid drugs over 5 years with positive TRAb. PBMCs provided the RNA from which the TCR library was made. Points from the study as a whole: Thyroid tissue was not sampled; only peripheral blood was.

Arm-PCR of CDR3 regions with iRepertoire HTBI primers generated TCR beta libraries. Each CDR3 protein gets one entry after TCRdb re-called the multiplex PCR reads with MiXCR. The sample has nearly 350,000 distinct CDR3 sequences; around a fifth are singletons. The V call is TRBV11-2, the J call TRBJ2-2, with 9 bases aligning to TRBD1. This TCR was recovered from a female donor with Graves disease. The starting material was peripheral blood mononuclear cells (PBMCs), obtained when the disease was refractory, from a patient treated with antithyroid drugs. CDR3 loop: CASSSGQGNTGELFF. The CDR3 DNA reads TGTGCCAGCAGTTCGGGACAGGGAAACACCGGGGAGCTGTTTTTT.